This T cell receptor beta chain was sequenced during a study of Tregs in tolerant kidney transplant recipients. General study results and limits: No direct test of biological reproducibility was done here.

The CDR3 extends over 15 amino acids. Looked up from germline, CDR1 is MNHNS and CDR2 is SASEGT. V lost 4 bases to trimming and J lost 1 base; unmatched junction nucleotides: 0. Recipients received nonmyeloablative bone marrow transplants from related graft donors, with transient mixed chimerism. The assay was immunoSEQ multiplex PCR, and TCRdb's table has in-frame clones only and misses some. The profile shows 20,000 to 25,000 clones, roughly 80% of them singletons. With regard to this clone: Antigen unknown.

The V call is TRBV6-1, the J call TRBJ2-3; 12 nucleotides agree with TRBD2. Sequenced material: CD8+ T cells from blood (PBMCs), taken 6 months after the transplant. The receptor's source is a human patient who received a combined kidney and bone marrow transplant. Some of the T cells might come from the graft donor. The CDR3 loop reads CASSGLAGGTDTQYF. CDR3 DNA sequence: TGTGCCAGCAGTGGACTAGCGGGGGGCACAGATACGCAGTATTTT.